This T cell receptor beta chain was identified in a study of shared clonotypes between healthy human individuals. Study-level findings and limits: As a rule, naive subsets had a larger estimated richness than memory subsets.

A note on this clone: Its antigen remains unknown.

Pooled CD45RO+ cells and CCR7-negative CD45RA+ TemRA cells made up CD8 memory. CDR1 PRHDT and CDR2 FYEKMQ come from the germline V gene (reference sequence). V lost 5 bases and J lost 6, with 16 bases in between. The CDR3 totals 14 residues. Once extracted for a subset, genomic DNA was divided evenly among several immunoSEQ plates. In the original analysis: ImmunoSEQ only sent back junction sequences with no quality scores, so filtering was done differently. Only in-frame clones appear in the TCRdb table, and some are missing; sequencing was by immunoSEQ multiplex PCR. Clone size and the V and J calls come from that table; the DNA yielded D and trimming. The table has 110,000 or so clones, about 70% seen once.

This chain links TRBV13 with TRBJ1-1; maybe TRBD1 (6 bases). The sample was memory CD8+ T cells sorted from blood. Stated subset: CD45RO+ cells pooled with CCR7-negative TemRA cells. This receptor was identified in a woman under 40 in good health. The CDR3 DNA follows: TGTGCCAGCAGCCCCGGGAAGGGGGACCCTGAAGCTTTCTTT. This sequence encodes CASSPGKGDPEAFF.